The 10 T cell receptor beta chains presented below share a single source sample, sequenced in a study of CD4+ T cells in melanoma. Profiled with immunoSEQ multiplex PCR; TCRdb holds only in-frame clones, not every one. The table has 10,000 to 12,000 clones, roughly 60% seen once; the top ten hold around an eighth. Material: cells from a culture (not recorded whether cultured in vitro). The source is a human donor with melanoma.

This clone appeared a few times. The chain has TRBV6-1 and TRBJ2-7; TRBD2 aligns across 7 bases. There are 14 residues in the CDR3. The germline V gene has CDR1 MNHNS and CDR2 SASEGT. V shed 5 bases and J 7 bases; nucleotides not matched to a gene: 11. The DNA for the CDR3 is TGTGCCAGCAGTAGGCGGGGCGGGGAGGGAGAGCAGTACTTC. This encodes CASSRRGGEGEQYF.

This clone was recorded a few times. V is TRBV5-1 and J is TRBJ1-6; TRBD1 might be the D (5 bases). The CDR3 contains 15 residues. V was pared by 0 bases and J by 15 bases, with 19 bases between. Per the germline V gene, CDR1 is SGHRS and CDR2 is YFSETQ. CDR3 in amino acids: CASSLGGQPGGHLHF. CDR3 bases: TGCGCCAGCAGCTTGGGAGGCCAGCCGGGAGGACACCTCCACTTT.

There are a few counts of this clone. This rearrangement joins TRBV18 to TRBJ2-7; 11 nucleotides match TRBD1. Trimming cost V 3 bases and J 3 bases; bases outside gene matches: 4. The CDR3 totals 15 residues. CDR1 is KGHSH and CDR2 is LQKENI in the germline V gene. The CDR3 here is CASSPVGQGGYEQYF. The CDR3, as DNA: TGTGCCAGCTCACCTGTGGGACAGGGGGGCTACGAGCAGTACTTC.

V and J are TRBV2 and TRBJ2-1; D gene unclear. Trimming took off 5 bases at V and 8 bases at J, with 10 bases between the two ends. This CDR3 has 12 amino acids. Germline values: CDR1 SNHLY, CDR2 FYNNEI. This CDR3 is CASSPDMDEQFF. In DNA, the CDR3 is TGTGCCAGCAGTCCCGACATGGATGAGCAGTTCTTC.

In its sample, this clone was seen a few times. The chain is built from TRBV7-9 and TRBJ2-1; D remains ambiguous. Germline values: CDR1 SEHNR, CDR2 FQNEAQ (reference sequence). CDR3 length: 11 amino acids. V shed 5 bases and J shed 5 bases, with 4 bases lying between them. CDR3 residues: CASSPDNEQFF. As DNA, the CDR3 is TGTGCCAGCAGCCCCGACAATGAGCAGTTCTTC.

This chain connects TRBV11-3 to TRBJ2-5; 9 nucleotides agree with TRBD1. Germline V gene lookup returns CDR1 SGHNT and CDR2 YENEEA. The CDR3 is 15 amino acids. Germline trimming cut 6 bases from V and 4 bases from J; bases unmatched to any gene: 9. The CDR3 here is CASSTQGAHGETQYF. CDR3 in DNA: TGTGCCAGCAGTACACAGGGGGCGCATGGAGAGACCCAGTACTTC.

The chain links TRBV7-3 to TRBJ1-1; 7 bases are a match to TRBD1. Trimming removed 5 bases from V and 5 bases from J; junction bases left unmatched: 5. CDR1 is SGHTA, CDR2 FQGTGA, per germline. This CDR3 spans 13 amino acids. For the CDR3, the DNA is TGTGCCAGCAGCCGGGACAGAGGAACTGAAGCTTTCTTT. The encoded protein is CASSRDRGTEAFF.

The CDR3 region has the DNA TGTGCCAGCAGCTTATTTTCGGGCGGGAAAAGCACAGATACGCAGTATTTT. Protein sequence: CASSLFSGGKSTDTQYF. This chain connects TRBV7-8 to TRBJ2-3; TRBD2 is a possible D gene (6 bases). Per germline, CDR1 SGHVS and CDR2 FQNEAQ. The V and J ends lost 2 bases and 0 bases respectively, with 15 bases between them. This CDR3 has 17 residues.

The chain is built from TRBV5-1 and TRBJ1-2; no reliable D call. V lost 0 bases and J lost 4, with 13 bases in between. The CDR3 spans 15 residues. CDR1 and CDR2 from the germline V gene are SGHRS and YFSETQ. The CDR3 is CASSLGGPTFYGYTF. The DNA of the CDR3 is TGCGCCAGCAGCTTGGGTGGCCCCACCTTCTATGGCTACACCTTC.

The rearrangement links TRBV7-2 to TRBJ2-7, with TRBD1 identical over 8 bases. The length of the CDR3 is 16 residues. Germline CDR1 SGHTA, CDR2 FQGNSA. V was clipped by 5 bases and J by 0 bases; unmatched bases: 9. CDR3: CASSARGQVLSYEQYF. CDR3 in DNA: TGTGCCAGCAGCGCCAGGGGGCAGGTCCTCTCCTACGAGCAGTACTTC.